A selection of T cell receptor beta chains follows, all from one sample in a study of cytomegalovirus exposure and HLA in healthy donors. Assay used: immunoSEQ multiplex PCR; TCRdb lists only in-frame clones, some missing. This sample has fewer than 250,000 clones; more than 75% occur once, and the top ten carry 4.5% to 7%. Specimen: PBMCs. These receptors all stem from a man in his forties or fifties in good health and CMV-seropositive. The CDR3 runs from the conserved cysteine through the conserved F or W. Clone size is stated in some rows and not others, as once, few, many or a class when expanded.

len: 14; j_gene: TRBJ2-5; v_gene: TRBV2; abundance: .; CDR3aa: CASSATGGQETQYF
len: 18; j_gene: TRBJ2-2; v_gene: TRBV5-6; abundance: .; CDR3aa: CASSLVREGGGDTGELFF
len: 17; j_gene: TRBJ2-2; v_gene: TRBV9; abundance: .; CDR3aa: CASSTRQDSTNTGELFF
len: 13; j_gene: TRBJ2-3; v_gene: TRBV6-1; abundance: .; CDR3aa: CASSGQVTDTQYF
len: 16; j_gene: TRBJ2-5; v_gene: TRBV5-4; abundance: .; CDR3aa: CASSLGTSGGWATQYF
len: 15; j_gene: TRBJ1-1; v_gene: TRBV15; abundance: .; CDR3aa: CATSRGEAGRGEAFF
len: 14; j_gene: TRBJ2-3; v_gene: TRBV12-5; abundance: .; CDR3aa: CASGLVQGTIRQYF
len: 15; j_gene: TRBJ1-1; v_gene: TRBV6-6; abundance: .; CDR3aa: CASSSPGQGATEAFF
len: 16; j_gene: TRBJ2-5; v_gene: TRBV4-1; abundance: .; CDR3aa: CASSQDSGKIQETQYF
len: 14; j_gene: TRBJ1-4; v_gene: TRBV6-1; abundance: .; CDR3aa: CASRPWQFNEKLFF
len: 13; j_gene: TRBJ1-5; v_gene: TRBV19; abundance: once; CDR3aa: CASRDRRNQPQHF
len: 13; j_gene: TRBJ2-1; v_gene: TRBV4-1; abundance: .; CDR3aa: CASSQEDSNEQFF
len: 19; j_gene: TRBJ2-6; v_gene: TRBV13; abundance: .; CDR3aa: CASSPGSAPIVTGANVLTF
len: 14; j_gene: TRBJ1-3; v_gene: TRBV19; abundance: .; CDR3aa: CASSIGAAGNTIYF
len: 15; j_gene: TRBJ1-1; v_gene: TRBV5-4; abundance: .; CDR3aa: CASSPRGGVNTEAFF
len: 15; j_gene: TRBJ1-6; v_gene: TRBV7-9; abundance: .; CDR3aa: CASSSGDSLGSPLHF
len: 14; j_gene: TRBJ2-3; v_gene: TRBV29-1; abundance: .; CDR3aa: CSVEGSGGWDTQYF
len: 15; j_gene: TRBJ1-4; v_gene: TRBV7-9; abundance: .; CDR3aa: CASSLAGSGSEKLFF
len: 14; j_gene: TRBJ1-5; v_gene: TRBV19; abundance: .; CDR3aa: CASSTTGGRQPQHF
len: 15; j_gene: TRBJ2-4; v_gene: TRBV7-9; abundance: .; CDR3aa: CASSEQGAAKNIQYF
len: 16; j_gene: TRBJ2-7; v_gene: TRBV6-6; abundance: .; CDR3aa: CASSGGLAGGPGEQYF
len: 17; j_gene: TRBJ2-3; v_gene: TRBV9; abundance: .; CDR3aa: CASSSHPGTNCTDTQYF
len: 15; j_gene: TRBJ2-7; v_gene: TRBV10-2; abundance: .; CDR3aa: CASRTSGLSSYEQYF
len: 14; j_gene: TRBJ2-5; v_gene: TRBV7-8; abundance: .; CDR3aa: CASSDGLPGETQYF
len: 13; j_gene: TRBJ2-3; v_gene: TRBV7-2; abundance: .; CDR3aa: CASSVTRPDTQYF
len: 15; j_gene: TRBJ2-5; v_gene: TRBV6-1; abundance: .; CDR3aa: CASRRTGRPQETQYF
len: 17; j_gene: TRBJ1-2; v_gene: TRBV7-6; abundance: .; CDR3aa: CASSLGQGRPMDYGYTF
len: 18; j_gene: TRBJ2-6; v_gene: TRBV7-3; abundance: .; CDR3aa: CASSPGAGALSGANVLTF
len: 15; j_gene: TRBJ2-1; v_gene: TRBV19; abundance: .; CDR3aa: CASSPSGSSYNEQFF
len: 15; j_gene: TRBJ1-1; v_gene: TRBV7-8; abundance: .; CDR3aa: CASSLGTAMNTEAFF
len: 17; j_gene: TRBJ2-1; v_gene: TRBV7-8; abundance: .; CDR3aa: CASSLAGIAGVYNEQFF
len: 15; j_gene: TRBJ1-1; v_gene: TRBV5-4; abundance: few; CDR3aa: CASSLTGTLNTEAFF
len: 15; j_gene: TRBJ2-5; v_gene: TRBV27; abundance: .; CDR3aa: CASSPGVGASETQYF
len: 16; j_gene: TRBJ2-1; v_gene: TRBV9; abundance: .; CDR3aa: CASSVATGLAVEGQFF
len: 15; j_gene: TRBJ2-2; v_gene: TRBV7-6; abundance: few; CDR3aa: CASSRETENTGELFF
len: 8; j_gene: TRBJ2-2; v_gene: TRBV6-5; abundance: .; CDR3aa: CARQGLFF
len: 13; j_gene: TRBJ1-3; v_gene: TRBV4-1; abundance: .; CDR3aa: CASSRQSGNTIYF
len: 14; j_gene: TRBJ1-6; v_gene: TRBV27; abundance: .; CDR3aa: CASSDRARSSPLHF
len: 19; j_gene: TRBJ1-4; v_gene: TRBV4-1; abundance: .; CDR3aa: CASSRKRTGDPATNEKLFF
len: 13; j_gene: TRBJ1-2; v_gene: TRBV6-5; abundance: .; CDR3aa: CASSYVTGGGYTF
len: 15; j_gene: TRBJ1-2; v_gene: TRBV5-4; abundance: .; CDR3aa: CASSSLTDRSYGYTF
len: 16; j_gene: TRBJ2-6; v_gene: TRBV9; abundance: .; CDR3aa: CASSVAGKSGANVLTF
len: 15; j_gene: TRBJ1-2; v_gene: TRBV6-1; abundance: few; CDR3aa: CASTLGQGKNYGYTF
len: 15; j_gene: TRBJ2-5; v_gene: TRBV9; abundance: .; CDR3aa: CASSPGGAHVETQYF
len: 13; j_gene: TRBJ2-1; v_gene: TRBV12-5; abundance: .; CDR3aa: CASGLGLGMEQFF
len: 13; j_gene: TRBJ2-7; v_gene: TRBV29-1; abundance: .; CDR3aa: CSVAWSGSGEQYF
len: 17; j_gene: TRBJ1-5; v_gene: TRBV5-1; abundance: once; CDR3aa: CASSLRGGGDGNQPQHF